A selection of T cell receptor beta chains follows, all from one sample in a study of OX40 agonist ivuxolimab in advanced cancers. Profiling relied on immunoSEQ multiplex PCR, and the TCRdb table lists in-frame clones only, not all of them. The data show around 84,000 clones, approximately 80% seen once. Sequencing used CD4+ or CD8+ T cells sorted from blood, obtained in a trial of the OX40 agonist ivuxolimab. The receptors were sampled from an adult with an advanced solid tumor such as melanoma, head and neck, liver or kidney cancer. Each CDR3 is given with its conserved first and last residue. A D gene is named only where the DNA matches it firmly. Not every row has a clone size; where given, it reads once, few, many or a size class.

abundance: once
d_gene: NA
j_gene: TRBJ2-7
v_gene: TRBV11-2
CDR3aa: CASSVRPGLYEQYF
CDR3nt: TGTGCCAGCAGCGTCCGGCCGGGACTCTACGAGCAGTACTTC

abundance: NA
d_gene: NA
j_gene: TRBJ1-2
v_gene: TRBV7-8
CDR3aa: CASSLAEGAYGYTF
CDR3nt: TGTGCCAGCAGCTTAGCGGAGGGTGCCTATGGCTACACCTTC

abundance: NA
d_gene: NA
j_gene: TRBJ1-2
v_gene: TRBV20-1
CDR3aa: CSAQGYGYTF
CDR3nt: TGCAGTGCGCAGGGCTATGGCTACACCTTC

abundance: NA
d_gene: TRBD1
j_gene: TRBJ1-5
v_gene: TRBV7-6
CDR3aa: CASSLMSGGASNQPQHF
CDR3nt: TGTGCCAGCAGTTTGATGTCAGGGGGCGCAAGCAATCAGCCCCAGCATTTT

abundance: NA
d_gene: TRBD1
j_gene: TRBJ1-2
v_gene: TRBV19
CDR3aa: CASRATGGAYGYTF
CDR3nt: TGTGCCAGTAGGGCAACAGGGGGCGCATATGGCTACACCTTC

abundance: NA
d_gene: TRBD1
j_gene: TRBJ1-3
v_gene: TRBV19
CDR3aa: CASSQQGRKGNTIYF
CDR3nt: TGTGCCAGTAGTCAACAGGGGAGGAAAGGAAACACCATATATTTT

abundance: once
d_gene: TRBD1
j_gene: TRBJ1-5
v_gene: TRBV6-5
CDR3aa: CASSKLGDRYSPQHF
CDR3nt: TGTGCCAGCAGTAAGCTGGGGGACAGGTATTCGCCCCAGCATTTT

abundance: once
d_gene: NA
j_gene: TRBJ2-1
v_gene: TRBV28
CDR3aa: CASSPGRAGALYNEQFF
CDR3nt: TGTGCCAGCAGCCCCGGGCGCGCGGGGGCCCTATACAATGAGCAGTTCTTC

abundance: NA
d_gene: NA
j_gene: TRBJ2-7
v_gene: TRBV28
CDR3aa: CASSYMLATNPSYEQYF
CDR3nt: TGTGCCAGCAGTTATATGTTGGCTACCAACCCATCCTACGAGCAGTACTTC

abundance: NA
d_gene: NA
j_gene: TRBJ2-6
v_gene: TRBV5-4
CDR3aa: CASSFEAGANVLTF
CDR3nt: TGTGCCAGCAGCTTCGAGGCTGGGGCCAACGTCCTGACTTTC

abundance: NA
d_gene: NA
j_gene: TRBJ2-5
v_gene: TRBV20-1
CDR3aa: CSARELETQYF
CDR3nt: TGCAGTGCTAGAGAACTAGAGACCCAGTACTTC

abundance: NA
d_gene: NA
j_gene: TRBJ1-2
v_gene: TRBV10-3
CDR3aa: CAISESGGRLSYGYTF
CDR3nt: TGTGCCATCAGTGAGTCGGGGGGCAGGCTGTCCTATGGCTACACCTTC

abundance: NA
d_gene: TRBD1
j_gene: TRBJ1-5
v_gene: TRBV28
CDR3aa: CASSSSGGANNQPQHF
CDR3nt: TGTGCCAGCAGTTCCTCAGGGGGCGCGAACAATCAGCCCCAGCATTTT

abundance: few
d_gene: NA
j_gene: TRBJ1-3
v_gene: TRBV7-2
CDR3aa: CASSLVAGGGNTIYF
CDR3nt: TGTGCCAGCAGCTTAGTAGCGGGGGGCGGAAACACCATATATTTT

abundance: NA
d_gene: NA
j_gene: TRBJ1-1
v_gene: TRBV30
CDR3aa: CACLRFYTEAFF
CDR3nt: TGTGCCTGTCTACGGTTCTACACTGAAGCTTTCTTT

abundance: few
d_gene: NA
j_gene: TRBJ1-4
v_gene: TRBV28
CDR3aa: CASSFAGSLNEKLFF
CDR3nt: TGTGCCAGCAGTTTCGCCGGGTCTCTTAATGAAAAACTGTTTTTT